The rows below give T cell receptor beta chains drawn from one sample of a study of T cell repertoires in cytomegalovirus infection. Each CDR3 protein gets one entry after TCRdb re-called the reads with MiXCR. The table lists roughly 640,000 distinct CDR3 sequences, 24% of them singletons. The sample consisted of CD8+ T cells from PBMCs. Every receptor here comes from a human donor in good health (CMV status not recorded). Some clones in this sample may be carry-over from other donors' samples. Both conserved end residues are part of each CDR3. D genes are given only for firm matches. Only part of the rows carry a size: once, few, many, or a class if the clone is expanded.

TRBV20-1	few	TRBJ2-1	.	CSVWASSHNEQFF	TGCAGTGTTTGGGCCTCGTCCCACAATGAGCAGTTCTTC
TRBV7-2	many	TRBJ2-7	.	CASSPRTSDPTEQYF	TGTGCCAGCAGCCCCAGGACATCCGACCCGACCGAGCAGTACTTC
TRBV27	.	TRBJ1-1	.	CASSLETGNTEAFF	TGTGCCAGCAGTTTGGAGACAGGGAACACTGAAGCTTTCTTT
TRBV20-1	.	TRBJ1-2	.	CSATGTSGGYTF	TGCAGTGCGACCGGGACATCGGGCGGCTACACCTTC
TRBV24-1	few	TRBJ2-1	TRBD2	CATSRTSADNEQFF	TGTGCCACCAGCCGGACTAGCGCCGACAATGAGCAGTTCTTC
TRBV14	few	TRBJ2-2	.	CASSHWQGNTGELFF	TGTGCCAGCAGCCACTGGCAGGGGAACACCGGGGAGCTGTTTTTT
TRBV5-6	.	TRBJ1-1	.	CASRGGDVEGPFF	TGTGCCAGCAGGGGGGGGGATGTGGAGGGGCCTTTCTTT
TRBV6-6	few	TRBJ2-2	.	CASSYVRGGPGELFF	TGTGCCAGCAGTTACGTCAGGGGGGGCCCCGGGGAGCTGTTTTTT
TRBV7-3	few	TRBJ1-1	.	CANSALEFTEAFF	TGTGCCAACAGCGCCCTAGAATTCACTGAAGCTTTCTTT
TRBV6-1	.	TRBJ1-1	TRBD1	CASSKDRVEAFF	TGTGCCAGCAGTAAAGACAGGGTTGAAGCTTTCTTT
TRBV2	few	TRBJ2-5	.	CASSDRETQYF	TGTGCCAGCAGTGACCGAGAGACCCAGTACTTC
TRBV12-3/TRBV12-4	few	TRBJ2-3	TRBD2	CASSPSGGFTDTQYF	TGTGCCAGCAGTCCTAGCGGGGGGTTCACAGATACGCAGTATTTT
TRBV27	few	TRBJ2-7	.	CASMGHGNVYEQYF	TGTGCCAGCATGGGACACGGCAACGTCTACGAGCAGTACTTC
TRBV6-2/TRBV6-3	.	TRBJ2-2	TRBD2	CASSYSIPRLAGDQNTGELFF	TGTGCCAGCAGTTACTCGATCCCCAGACTAGCGGGCGACCAGAACACCGGGGAGCTGTTTTTT
TRBV28	.	TRBJ1-5	TRBD1	CASSLDDRGFYSNQPQHF	TGTGCCAGCAGTTTGGACGACAGGGGGTTTTATAGCAATCAGCCCCAGCATTTT
TRBV12-3/TRBV12-4	many	TRBJ1-5	.	CASSSFAGSNQPQHF	TGTGCCAGCAGTTCCTTTGCGGGGAGCAATCAGCCCCAGCATTTT
TRBV4-1	.	TRBJ2-3	TRBD2	CASSRLAENTDTQYF	TGCGCCAGCAGCCGACTAGCGGAAAACACAGATACGCAGTATTTT
TRBV6-6	.	TRBJ1-5	.	CASRLGRDSNQPQHF	TGTGCCAGCAGGCTCGGCAGGGATAGCAATCAGCCCCAGCATTTT
TRBV4-1	few	TRBJ2-1	.	CASSQEIYEQFF	TGCGCCAGCAGCCAAGAAATTTATGAGCAGTTCTTC
TRBV6-2/TRBV6-3	few	TRBJ2-2	.	CASSYGDGELFF	TGTGCCAGCAGTTACGGTGACGGGGAGCTGTTTTTT
TRBV2	few	TRBJ2-7	TRBD1	CASRYRGLGEQYF	TGTGCCAGCAGGTACAGGGGGCTCGGCGAGCAGTACTTC
TRBV7-6	many	TRBJ2-1	TRBD2	CASSFGGGAHEQFF	TGTGCCAGCAGCTTTGGCGGGGGGGCGCATGAGCAGTTCTTC
TRBV10-3	.	TRBJ2-1	.	CAISESGRSEQFF	TGTGCCATCAGTGAGTCCGGACGGAGTGAGCAGTTCTTC
TRBV6-5	few	TRBJ2-5	.	CASSYTQQETQYF	TGTGCCAGCAGTTACACCCAGCAAGAGACCCAGTACTTC
TRBV6-5	many	TRBJ1-5	.	CASSYGGHNQPQHF	TGTGCCAGCAGTTACGGGGGCCACAATCAGCCCCAGCATTTT
TRBV20-1	few	TRBJ2-1	.	CSARGIGHKGSYNEQFF	TGCAGTGCTAGAGGCATCGGCCACAAGGGCTCCTACAATGAGCAGTTCTTC
TRBV12-5	few	TRBJ1-4	TRBD1	CASGQNAGGFREKLFF	TGTGCTAGTGGTCAAAACGCAGGGGGCTTCCGGGAAAAACTGTTTTTT
TRBV20-1	.	TRBJ2-1	.	CSAPGRTNYNEQFF	TGCAGTGCTCCGGGGAGGACCAACTACAATGAGCAGTTCTTC
TRBV27	few	TRBJ2-1	TRBD2	CASSGGSGVYNEQFF	TGTGCCAGCTCGGGGGGTAGCGGCGTCTACAATGAGCAGTTCTTC
TRBV7-4	.	TRBJ2-7	.	CASSPAGGEQYF	TGTGCCAGCAGCCCCGCTGGGGGCGAGCAGTACTTC
TRBV12-3/TRBV12-4	few	TRBJ2-2	.	CASSPRGGSGELFF	TGTGCCAGCAGCCCCAGGGGGGGCTCCGGGGAGCTGTTTTTT
TRBV20-1	few	TRBJ2-3	TRBD2	CSARVYGLAGGHSGDTQYF	TGCAGTGCTAGAGTCTACGGACTAGCGGGGGGCCACTCAGGGGATACGCAGTATTTT
TRBV29-1	.	TRBJ2-5	.	CSVGRIQYQETQYF	TGCAGCGTTGGGAGGATCCAGTACCAAGAGACCCAGTACTTC
TRBV6-8	.	TRBJ2-2	.	CAIPEAGELFF	TGTGCCATCCCCGAGGCCGGGGAGCTGTTTTTT
TRBV29-1	.	TRBJ2-7	.	CSVIGSDRHNLEQYF	TGCAGCGTTATCGGCTCGGACCGACATAACTTAGAGCAGTACTTC
TRBV7-2	many	TRBJ1-1	.	CASSLAMGAGGMNTEAFF	TGTGCCAGCAGCTTAGCGATGGGGGCTGGGGGCATGAACACTGAAGCTTTCTTT
TRBV7-6	.	TRBJ2-1	TRBD1	CASSLGTGSLSYNEQFF	TGTGCCAGCAGCTTGGGGACAGGGAGTCTCAGCTACAATGAGCAGTTCTTC
TRBV15	many	TRBJ2-1	.	CATRSELLVDEQFF	TGTGCCACCCGGAGTGAGCTTTTAGTAGATGAGCAGTTCTTC
TRBV6-6	.	TRBJ1-2	.	CASSLLPRHGAALPEWYGYTF	TGTGCCAGCAGTCTCCTTCCGAGACACGGGGCCGCCCTCCCGGAGTGGTATGGCTACACCTTC
TRBV7-9	.	TRBJ2-7	TRBD2	CAGSGPGLAFYEQYF	TGTGCCGGCAGCGGCCCGGGACTAGCATTTTACGAGCAGTACTTC
TRBV6-8	.	TRBJ1-2	.	CASSYGGWVANFGYTF	TGTGCCAGCAGTTACGGAGGGTGGGTAGCTAACTTTGGCTACACCTTC
TRBV6-5	many	TRBJ1-1	.	CASSYGEEAFF	TGTGCCAGCAGTTACGGGGAGGAAGCTTTCTTT
TRBV25-1	.	TRBJ2-7	.	CASTGGGSEQYF	TGTGCCAGCACCGGGGGCGGGTCGGAGCAGTACTTC
TRBV29-1	.	TRBJ1-1	TRBD1	CSVRDRFYEAFF	TGCAGCGTCCGGGACAGGTTCTATGAAGCTTTCTTT
TRBV28	.	TRBJ2-3	.	CASSFSRAQYF	TGTGCCAGCAGTTTCTCAAGAGCGCAGTATTTT